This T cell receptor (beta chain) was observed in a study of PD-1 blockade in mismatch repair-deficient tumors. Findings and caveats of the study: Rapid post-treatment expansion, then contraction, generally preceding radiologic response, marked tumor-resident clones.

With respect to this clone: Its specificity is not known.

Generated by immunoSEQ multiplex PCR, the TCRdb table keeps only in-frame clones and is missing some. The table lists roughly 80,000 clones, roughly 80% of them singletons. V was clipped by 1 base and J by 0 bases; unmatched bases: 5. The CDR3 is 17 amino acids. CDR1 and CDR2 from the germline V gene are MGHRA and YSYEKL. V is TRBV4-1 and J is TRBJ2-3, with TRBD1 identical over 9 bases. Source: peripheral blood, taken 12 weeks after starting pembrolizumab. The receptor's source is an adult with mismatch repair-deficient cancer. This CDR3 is CASSQVAGTGSTDTQYF. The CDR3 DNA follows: TGCGCCAGCAGCCAAGTGGCCGGGACAGGGAGCACAGATACGCAGTATTTT.